Below, 10 T cell receptor beta chains from the same sample are listed, as sequenced in a study of human T cells and chemical hapten exposure. Each CDR3 protein is one row after TCRdb ran MiXCR on the RACE reads. The sample records 130,000 or so distinct CDR3 sequences, approximately 10% being singletons. The time point denotes: healthy volunteer bleed at 2 weeks. Sequencing started from total RNA isolated from unfractionated whole blood. Specimen: whole blood. These receptors were taken from a male donor in good health. Some clones in this sample may be carry-over from other donors' samples.

The chain is built from TRBV9 and TRBJ1-1; no reliable D call. Germline V gene lookup returns CDR1 SGDLS and CDR2 YYNGEE. Trimming stripped 2 bases from V and 1 base from J, with 12 bases between. CDR3 length equals 15 residues. For the CDR3, the DNA is TGTGCCAGCAGCGTTGAGGGAATGGGGAACACTGAAGCTTTCTTT. It specifies CASSVEGMGNTEAFF.

This clonotype was counted between two and nine times. This chain's CDR3 is CASSLAGLYEQYF. In nucleotides, the CDR3 is TGTGCCAGCAGCTTAGCAGGACTTTACGAGCAGTACTTC. This chain links TRBV7-9 with TRBJ2-7; possibly TRBD2 for D (5 bases). The CDR3 runs to 13 residues. The ends were cut back, 0 bases at V and 4 bases at J, with 7 bases in the middle. Germline-derived CDR1 and CDR2 are SEHNR and FQNEAQ (reference sequence).

This clonotype came up a few times. The chain employs TRBV11-2 and TRBJ2-7; D unclear. This CDR3 contains 14 residues. The V gene lost 3 bases and the J gene lost 4 bases, with 13 bases spanning the gap. CDR1 and CDR2 (germline): SGHAT, FQNNGV. The CDR3 reads CASSFPSAAYEQYF. In nucleotides, the CDR3 is TGTGCCAGCAGCTTCCCCTCGGCCGCGTACGAGCAGTACTTC.

As concerns this clonotype: It may be a read error: a sequence one base away is much more abundant. The chain couples TRBV7-9 to TRBJ2-5; D is ambiguous. V lost 2 bases, J lost 1 base, and 17 bases lay in between. The CDR3 spans 17 residues. In germline, CDR1 is SEHNR, CDR2 FQNEAQ (reference sequence). The CDR3 here is CASSLMDRRNSQETQYF. The CDR3 DNA is TGTGCCAGCAGCTTAATGGATCGCCGGAACAGCCAAGAGACCCAGTACTTC.

This clonotype was observed a few times. The V call is TRBV5-4, the J call TRBJ2-1; 9 bases align to TRBD2. CDR3 size: 15 residues. Germline CDR1 is SGHNT and CDR2 is YYREEE (reference sequence). The ends lost 1 base at V and 4 bases at J; junction bases unmatched: 3. In nucleotides, the CDR3 is TGTGCCAGCAGCTTGAAGCGGGAGGCTTACAATGAGCAGTTCTTC. This encodes CASSLKREAYNEQFF.

This clonotype was recorded a few times. The rearrangement joins TRBV18 to TRBJ2-7; no definite D call. The CDR3 extends over 16 amino acids. Per germline, CDR1 KGHSH and CDR2 LQKENI. The ends were cut back, 2 bases at V and 0 bases at J, with 14 bases in the middle. The CDR3: CASSPSSGFSSYEQYF. Here the CDR3 DNA reads TGTGCCAGCTCACCAAGTTCTGGATTCTCCTCCTACGAGCAGTACTTC.

This clonotype has ten or more counts. This chain uses TRBV12-3 or TRBV12-4 with TRBJ1-3; tentatively, D is TRBD1 (6 bases). The CDR3 extends over 14 amino acids. Trimming took 2 bases from V and 1 from J, leaving 6 bases between them. CDR3 sequence: CASSLRGSGNTIYF. The CDR3 DNA sequence: TGTGCCAGCAGTTTAAGGGGGTCTGGAAACACCATATATTTT.

The J gene is TRBJ2-1, the V gene TRBV9; perhaps TRBD2 as D (6 bases). The CDR3 is made up of 15 amino acids. V was trimmed by 4 bases and J by 7 bases, leaving 18 bases between them. Germline V lookup: CDR1 SGDLS, CDR2 YYNGEE. This CDR3 reads CASSLKEGVGNEQFF. CDR3 nucleotide sequence: TGTGCCAGCAGCCTTAAGGAGGGAGTGGGAAATGAGCAGTTCTTC.

The gene calls are TRBV12-3 or TRBV12-4 and TRBJ1-1, with D unresolved. The ends were cut back, 9 bases at V and 3 bases at J, with 11 bases in the middle. The CDR3 spans 12 residues. This CDR3 is CASKRPHTEAFF. The CDR3 bases are TGTGCCAGTAAACGCCCCCACACTGAAGCTTTCTTT.

The chain couples TRBV10-3 to TRBJ2-3; TRBD1 aligns across 7 bases. Germline CDR1 reads ENHRY; CDR2 reads SYGVKD. V shed 4 bases and J 2 bases; nucleotides not matched to a gene: 3. The CDR3 runs to 14 residues. The DNA for the CDR3 is TGTGCCATCAGTGCCGGGACAGACACAGATACGCAGTATTTT. This translates into CAISAGTDTDTQYF.